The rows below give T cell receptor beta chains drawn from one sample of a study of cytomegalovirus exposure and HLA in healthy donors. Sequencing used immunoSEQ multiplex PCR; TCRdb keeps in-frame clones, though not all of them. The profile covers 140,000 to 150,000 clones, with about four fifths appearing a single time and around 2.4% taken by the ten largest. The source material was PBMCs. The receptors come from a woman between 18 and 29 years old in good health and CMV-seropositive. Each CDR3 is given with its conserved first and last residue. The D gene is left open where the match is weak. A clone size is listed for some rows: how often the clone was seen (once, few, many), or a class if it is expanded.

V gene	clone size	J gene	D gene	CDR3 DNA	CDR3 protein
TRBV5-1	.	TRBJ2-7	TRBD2	TGCGCCAGCAGCAGAATCACTAGCGTGACCTCCTACGAGCAGTACTTC	CASSRITSVTSYEQYF
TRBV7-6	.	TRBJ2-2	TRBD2	TGTGCCAGCAGCTTAACTCAGCGGGGGGCCGCGAACACCGGGGAGCTGTTTTTT	CASSLTQRGAANTGELFF
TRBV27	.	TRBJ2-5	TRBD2	TGTGCCAGCAGTAGCAGTTTAGGAGGGTCTGGACTAGGCGGGGAGACCCAGTACTTC	CASSSSLGGSGLGGETQYF
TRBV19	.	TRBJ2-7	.	TGTGCCAGTAGTATTCCGGGACAAGCCTACGAGCAGTACTTC	CASSIPGQAYEQYF
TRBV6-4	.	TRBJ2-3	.	TGTGCCAGCAGTGCGTCGGGGGAGAATACGCAGTATTTT	CASSASGENTQYF
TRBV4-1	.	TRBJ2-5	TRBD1	TGCGCCAGCAGCCAAGGCCCGGCAGGGGGTAGAGAGACCCAGTACTTC	CASSQGPAGGRETQYF
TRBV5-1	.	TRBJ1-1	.	TGCGCCAGCAGCTTGGAGACATCAAACACTGAAGCTTTCTTT	CASSLETSNTEAFF
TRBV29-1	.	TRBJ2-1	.	TGCAGCGTTGAATCCCAGGGCTACAATGAGCAGTTCTTC	CSVESQGYNEQFF
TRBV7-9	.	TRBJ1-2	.	TGTGCCAGCAACCGGGTCTCATATGGCTACACCTTC	CASNRVSYGYTF
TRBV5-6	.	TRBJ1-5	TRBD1	TGTGCCAGCAGCCTGGGACAGGGTAGCAATCAGCCCCAGCATTTT	CASSLGQGSNQPQHF
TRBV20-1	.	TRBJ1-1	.	TGCAGTGCCCCCGGGAGGAGCTTT	CSAPGRSF
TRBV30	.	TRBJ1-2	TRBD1	TGTGCCTGGAGTGTTTCGGGGACAGGGGGATATGGCTACACCTTC	CAWSVSGTGGYGYTF
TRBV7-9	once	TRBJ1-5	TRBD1	TGTGCCAGCAGCCCGACAGGGACGGGCAATCAGCCCCAGCATTTT	CASSPTGTGNQPQHF
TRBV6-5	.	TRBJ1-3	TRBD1	TGTGCCAGCAGTTCCTTCGGGACAGCCAGAAACACCATATATTTT	CASSSFGTARNTIYF
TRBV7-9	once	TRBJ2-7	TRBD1	TGTTCCAGCAGCCCGACGCTGCGGACAGGGGGCTACGAGCAGTATTTC	CSSSPTLRTGGYEQYF
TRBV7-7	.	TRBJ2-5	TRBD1	TGTGCCAGCAGCTCCACCGGACAGGGTGAGACCCAGTACTTC	CASSSTGQGETQYF
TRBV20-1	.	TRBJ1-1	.	TGCAGTGCTAGAGCGGACACTGAAGCTTTCTTT	CSARADTEAFF
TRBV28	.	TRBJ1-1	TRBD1	TGTGCCAGCAGGCCGACAGGGGTATTTGGCACTGAAGCTTTCTTT	CASRPTGVFGTEAFF
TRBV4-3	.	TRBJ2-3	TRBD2	TGCGCCAGCAGCCAATCACTAGCGGGGGGCCCGCTGGATACGCAGTATTTT	CASSQSLAGGPLDTQYF
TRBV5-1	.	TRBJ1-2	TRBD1	TGCGCCAGCGCGAACTTACGGGACAGGGATGTTGGCTACACCTTC	CASANLRDRDVGYTF
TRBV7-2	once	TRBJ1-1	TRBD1	TGTGCCAGCAGCTTTATGGGACAGGGAGAGGAAGCCTTCTTT	CASSFMGQGEEAFF
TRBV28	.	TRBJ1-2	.	TGTGCCAGCAGTTTTTCAGCGTCGAACTATGGCTACACCTTC	CASSFSASNYGYTF
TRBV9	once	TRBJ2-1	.	TGTGCCAGCAGCGGGAGCTCGGATTACAATGAGCAGTTCTTC	CASSGSSDYNEQFF
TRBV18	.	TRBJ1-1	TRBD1	TGTGCCAGCTCATTAGACACAGGGGGTGACACTGAAGCTTTCTTT	CASSLDTGGDTEAFF
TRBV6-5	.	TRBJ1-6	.	TGTGCCAGCAGTTACTCGACAGGTCGGGCTTCACCCCTCCACTTT	CASSYSTGRASPLHF
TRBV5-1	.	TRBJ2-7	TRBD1	TGCGCCAGCAGCTTGGCGGCAGGGGGCTACGAGCAGTACTTC	CASSLAAGGYEQYF
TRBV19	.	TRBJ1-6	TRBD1	TGTGCCAGTAGCGAAACAGAGGGGGCATATAATTCACCCCTCCACTTT	CASSETEGAYNSPLHF
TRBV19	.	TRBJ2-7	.	TGTGCCAGTAGTCGGCTAAGGGGCTACGAGCAGTACTTC	CASSRLRGYEQYF
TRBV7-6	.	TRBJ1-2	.	TGTGCCAGCAGCGCCCGTAACACAGGGTCGGGCTATGGCTACACCTTC	CASSARNTGSGYGYTF
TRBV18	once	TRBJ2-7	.	TGTGCCAGCTCACCACTGGTACGGGGGGCGCCTCCCTACGAGCAGTACTTC	CASSPLVRGAPPYEQYF